The 8 T cell receptor beta chains below come from one sample, sequenced in a study of shared clonotypes between healthy human individuals. Sequencing used immunoSEQ multiplex PCR; TCRdb keeps in-frame clones, though not all of them. The data contain over 2 million clones, about nine tenths of them seen just once; the ten biggest clones take up 0.3% to 0.4%. Material for sequencing was naive CD4+ T cells from PBMCs. Described subset: CD45RA+ positively selected. The receptors shown here come from a man younger than 35 in good health. Some clones in this sample may be carry-over from other donors' samples.

The chain links TRBV9 to TRBJ1-5, with TRBD1 identical over 7 bases. CDR3 length: 15 amino acids. From germline, CDR1 is SGDLS and CDR2 YYNGEE. V shed 5 bases and J 5 bases; nucleotides not matched to a gene: 10. The CDR3 sequence: CASSPAGTAYQPQHF. CDR3 in DNA: TGTGCCAGCAGTCCAGCCGGGACAGCTTATCAGCCCCAGCATTTT.

This chain uses TRBV30 with TRBJ2-7; D uncertain. Germline V gene lookup returns CDR1 GTSNPN and CDR2 SVGIG (reference sequence). Trimming stripped 2 bases from V and 5 bases from J, with 7 bases between. This CDR3 spans 11 amino acids. CDR3 DNA sequence: TGTGCCTGGAGTTCGTTTAACGAGCAGTACTTC. It codes for CAWSSFNEQYF.

This chain connects TRBV19 to TRBJ2-7, with 8 bases lining up with TRBD1. From germline, CDR1 is LNHDA and CDR2 SQIVND (reference sequence). Trimming took 4 bases from V and 13 from J; bases not matched to a gene: 12. The CDR3 extends over 13 amino acids. The CDR3 sequence is CASSTRDRSQAYF. The CDR3 DNA reads TGTGCCAGTAGTACCCGGGACAGGAGTCAGGCTTACTTC. Based on the CDR3 plus reference TRBV19 and TRBJ2-7, the full variable domain is DGGITQSPKYLFRKEGQNVTLSCEQNLNHDAMYWYRQDPGQGLRLIYYSQIVNDFQKGDIAEGYSVSREKKESFPLTVTSAQKNPTAFYLCASSTRDRSQAYFGPGTRLTVT.

Points on this clone: Other DNA sequences in this specimen translate into the identical CDR3. The chain joins TRBV5-4 to TRBJ1-2; 9 bases line up with TRBD1. The CDR3 has 14 residues. The V and J ends lost 5 bases and 4 bases, in that order; junction bases with no gene match: 6. In germline, CDR1 is SGHNT, CDR2 YYREEE (reference sequence). The CDR3 sequence: CASSSGQGSYGYTF. The CDR3 bases are TGTGCCAGCAGTTCTGGACAGGGGAGCTATGGCTACACCTTC.

The genes are TRBV7-2 and TRBJ2-7, with a tentative D call TRBD2 (6 bases). V lost 4 bases, J lost 2 bases, and 21 bases lay in between. This CDR3 has 17 amino acids. CDR1 is SGHTA, CDR2 FQGNSA, per germline. The CDR3 sequence is CASSYRVSGQPTYEQYF. For the CDR3, the DNA is TGTGCCAGCAGCTATAGGGTCAGCGGGCAGCCTACCTACGAGCAGTACTTC.

V usage is TRBV19 and J usage is TRBJ2-7; D gene ambiguous. The ends were cut back, 6 bases at V and 7 bases at J, with 19 bases in the middle. CDR1 and CDR2 from the germline V gene are LNHDA and SQIVND (reference sequence). The CDR3 runs to 14 residues. CDR3 nucleotides: TGTGCCAGTAGCATGGGCGTGACCCTAAGGGAGCAGTACTTC. This encodes CASSMGVTLREQYF.

The chain links TRBV7-9 to TRBJ2-7, with 7 bases identical to TRBD1. Germline trimming cut 0 bases from V and 2 bases from J; bases unmatched to any gene: 4. CDR3 size: 15 residues. Germline-derived CDR1 and CDR2 are SEHNR and FQNEAQ (reference sequence). CDR3 loop: CASSLAYRGPYEQYF. In nucleotides, the CDR3 is TGTGCCAGCAGCTTAGCGTACAGGGGACCCTACGAGCAGTACTTC.

Only one count was recorded for this clone. The J gene is TRBJ1-2, the V gene TRBV18; a possible D gene is TRBD1 (6 bases). V was cut by 5 bases and J by 8 bases, with 15 bases left in between. Germline lookup yields CDR1 KGHSH and CDR2 LQKENI. The CDR3 loop spans 13 amino acids. This chain's CDR3 is CASSGSTGTGYTF. The CDR3 DNA follows: TGTGCCAGCTCAGGGTCGACAGGTACGGGCTACACCTTC.